Presented here are 30 T cell receptor beta chains from one specimen sequenced in a study of blood T cell repertoires in COVID-19. Data came from immunoSEQ multiplex PCR; TCRdb stores just in-frame clones and leaves some out. The profile shows 210,000 or so clones, about 85% of them singletons. The sequenced material came from peripheral blood. These receptors were taken from a woman of 80 years or more with active or convalescent COVID-19.

The count of this clone is one. The chain recombines TRBV19 with TRBJ2-2; TRBD1 is a possible D gene (5 bases). V lost 6 bases and J 4 bases, leaving 12 bases between the germline ends. Germline V gives CDR1 LNHDA, CDR2 SQIVND (reference sequence). CDR3 length: 14 residues. CDR3 DNA sequence: TGTGCCAGTAGGCGTATCCAGGGCACCGGGGAGCTGTTTTTT. Protein product: CASRRIQGTGELFF. Based on the CDR3 plus reference TRBV19 and TRBJ2-2, the full variable domain is DGGITQSPKYLFRKEGQNVTLSCEQNLNHDAMYWYRQDPGQGLRLIYYSQIVNDFQKGDIAEGYSVSREKKESFPLTVTSAQKNPTAFYLCASRRIQGTGELFFGEGSRLTVL.

As regards this clone: This same CDR3 is encoded by further DNA sequences in the sample. The chain is built from TRBV4-3 and TRBJ1-2; D ambiguous. The V gene lost 0 bases and the J gene lost 5 bases, with 4 bases spanning the gap. The germline CDR1 and CDR2 sequences are LGHNA and YSLEER. This CDR3 is built from 12 residues. CDR3 in DNA: TGCGCCAGCAGCCAAGACTTTTATGGCTACACCTTC. This codes for CASSQDFYGYTF.

V is TRBV6-2 or TRBV6-3 and J is TRBJ2-7; no clear D. This CDR3 is built from 12 residues. Germline V gene data show CDR1 as MNHEY and CDR2 as SVGEGT. V lost 2 bases to trimming and J lost 7 bases, with 9 bases between them. As DNA, the CDR3 is TGTGCCAGCAGTTACCCTCCTTTTGAGCAGTACTTC. It is translated as CASSYPPFEQYF.

The CDR3 reads CASSIRDKAFF. The CDR3 bases are TGTGCCAGCAGCATAAGGGACAAAGCTTTCTTT. The chain employs TRBV5-8 and TRBJ1-1; a weak D match, TRBD1 (6 bases). The CDR3 extends over 11 amino acids. V was pared by 4 bases and J by 9 bases, with 10 bases between. CDR1 and CDR2 (germline): SGHTS, YDEGEE.

This clone was seen just once. This chain connects TRBV9 to TRBJ2-1, with 8 nucleotides matching TRBD1. Trimming at V came to 5 bases and at J to 7 bases, leaving 14 bases not matched to a gene. Germline CDR1 reads SGDLS; CDR2 reads YYNGEE. This CDR3 has 16 residues. For the CDR3, the DNA is TGTGCCAGCAGTCGACAGGGGTCATCATTTAGAAATGAGCAGTTCTTC. Translated: CASSRQGSSFRNEQFF.

J is TRBJ2-7 and V is TRBV5-1; 9 nucleotides agree with TRBD2. Germline lookup yields CDR1 SGHRS and CDR2 YFSETQ. With V trimmed by 2 bases and J by 2 bases, 5 bases remained unmatched. The length of the CDR3 is 15 residues. Written as DNA, the CDR3 is TGCGCCAGCAGCTTAAGCGGGAGGACCCCCTACGAGCAGTACTTC. Translating it yields CASSLSGRTPYEQYF. Combining the CDR3 with reference TRBV5-1 and TRBJ2-7 gives the whole variable domain KAGVTQTPRYLIKTRGQQVTLSCSPISGHRSVSWYQQTPGQGLQFLFEYFSETQRNKGNFPGRFSGRQFSNSRSEMNVSTLELGDSALYLCASSLSGRTPYEQYFGPGTRLTVT.

The chain joins TRBV6-4 to TRBJ2-7, with D perhaps matching TRBD1 (8 bases). With 5 bases removed from V and 4 bases from J, the gap between germline ends came to 12 bases. The CDR3 covers 13 residues. Germline V CDR1 and CDR2: MRHNA, SNTAGT. The CDR3 reads CASSKQGGYEQYF. The CDR3 DNA sequence: TGTGCCAGCAGTAAACAGGGGGGGTACGAGCAGTACTTC.

CDR3 in amino acids: CASSLAGGDYGYTF. CDR3 DNA sequence: TGTGCCAGCAGCTTGGCCGGAGGGGACTATGGCTACACCTTC. The J gene is TRBJ1-2, the V gene TRBV5-8, with D perhaps matching TRBD1 (5 bases). This CDR3 has 14 amino acids. In germline, CDR1 is SGHTS, CDR2 YDEGEE. V was pared by 0 bases and J by 3 bases, with 9 bases between.

CDR3 nucleotide sequence: TGTGCCAGCAGCTTCTCCCCTTCGGGAGAAGCTTTCTTT. Protein: CASSFSPSGEAFF. The genes are TRBV7-3 and TRBJ1-1; D is undetermined. The germline V and J ends were trimmed by 3 bases and 8 bases, with 13 bases remaining between them. Germline loops: CDR1 SGHTA, CDR2 FQGTGA. The CDR3 totals 13 residues. The full variable domain, its missing parts supplied by reference TRBV7-3 and TRBJ1-1, is GAGVSQTPSNKVTEKGKYVELRCDPISGHTALYWYRQSLGQGPEFLIYFQGTGAADDSGLPNDRFFAVRPEGSVSTLKIQRTERGDSAVYLCASSFSPSGEAFFGQGTRLTVV.

This clone was recorded a few times. The rearrangement links TRBV11-3 to TRBJ2-7; 7 bases fit TRBD2. CDR3 size: 14 residues. Per germline, CDR1 SGHNT and CDR2 YENEEA. V dropped 7 bases and J dropped 1; count of bases not matched to a gene: 7. The CDR3, as DNA: TGTGCCAGCACTCACGGGGAGGGTTCCTACGAGCAGTACTTC. This encodes CASTHGEGSYEQYF.

V gene TRBV6-1 combines with J gene TRBJ1-5, with TRBD1 identical over 10 bases. CDR1 and CDR2 (germline): MNHNS, SASEGT. V gave up 1 base and J gave up 7 bases; unmatched junction bases: 10. The CDR3 runs to 17 residues. This CDR3 reads CASSEVYGTGVGQPQHF. DNA of the CDR3: TGTGCCAGCAGTGAAGTGTACGGGACAGGGGTCGGGCAGCCCCAGCATTTT.

This sequence joins TRBV24-1 and TRBJ1-5; no firm D call. CDR3 size: 15 residues. Per germline, CDR1 KGHDR and CDR2 SFDVKD. Trimming left V 3 bases short and J 6 bases short, with 14 bases between. CDR3 sequence: CATSDRRGGGQPQHF. CDR3 in DNA: TGTGCCACCAGTGATCGGCGGGGAGGTGGTCAGCCCCAGCATTTT.

The rearrangement links TRBV7-9 to TRBJ1-1; D is possibly TRBD1 (6 bases). The V gene's germline CDR1 is SEHNR and CDR2 FQNEAQ (reference sequence). V was trimmed by 4 bases and J by 1 base, leaving 10 bases between them. The CDR3 totals 14 residues. For the CDR3, the DNA is TGTGCCAGCAGCTCAGGGGTAAGGAACACTGAAGCTTTCTTT. Its translation is CASSSGVRNTEAFF. Variable domain in full (rest from reference TRBV7-9 and TRBJ1-1): DTGVSQNPRHKITKRGQNVTFRCDPISEHNRLYWYRQTLGQGPEFLTYFQNEAQLEKSRLLSDRFSAERPKGSFSTLEIQRTEQGDSAMYLCASSSGVRNTEAFFGQGTRLTVV.

This rearrangement joins TRBV15 to TRBJ2-2, with 8 bases that match TRBD1. The J segment lost 3 bases and the V segment lost 4 bases, leaving 7 bases of the junction unmatched. Germline V gene sequence: CDR1 LNHNV, CDR2 YYDKDF (reference sequence). This CDR3 comprises 16 residues. For the CDR3, the DNA is TGTGCCACCAGCATCCTGGGGACAGGCTACACCGGGGAGCTGTTTTTT. Protein: CATSILGTGYTGELFF. The full variable domain, completed using reference TRBV15 and TRBJ2-2, is DAMVIQNPRYQVTQFGKPVTLSCSQTLNHNVMYWYQQKSSQAPKLLFHYYDKDFNNEADTPDNFQSRRPNTSFCFLDIRSPGLGDTAMYLCATSILGTGYTGELFFGEGSRLTVL.

The chain couples TRBV7-2 to TRBJ2-7; tentatively, D is TRBD1 (6 bases). The CDR3 is 14 amino acids. Trimming removed 5 bases at V and 3 bases at J, with 14 bases between. Germline CDR1 and CDR2: SGHTA and FQGNSA. CDR3 DNA: TGTGCCAGCAGCCCACCTTTAGGGGGCTACGAGCAGTACTTC. Protein: CASSPPLGGYEQYF.

This clone was seen once. This chain connects TRBV3-1 (or the pseudogene TRBV3-2) to TRBJ2-7; D may be TRBD2 (7 bases). Germline V gene lookup returns CDR1 LGHDT and CDR2 YNNKEL (reference sequence). Between the trimmed V and J ends, which lost 0 bases and 3 bases, there was a span of 18 bases. There are 17 residues in the CDR3. In nucleotides, the CDR3 is TGTGCCAGCAGCCAAGAGAGGGGGGGGCTCTCATACTACGAGCAGTACTTC. Translated, it gives CASSQERGGLSYYEQYF.

The chain combines TRBV9 with TRBJ1-2, with 11 nucleotides matching TRBD1. The CDR3 contains 15 residues. The V gene end was trimmed by 4 bases and the J gene end by 4 bases; junction bases not matched to a gene: 6. Germline loops: CDR1 SGDLS, CDR2 YYNGEE. This CDR3 reads CASSPRTGGSYGYTF. The CDR3 bases are TGTGCCAGCAGCCCCCGGACAGGGGGCTCCTATGGCTACACCTTC.

The chain has TRBV7-9 and TRBJ1-6; D unresolved. V lost 5 bases to trimming and J lost 10 bases, with 18 bases between them. This CDR3 is 15 amino acids long. The germline V gene encodes CDR1 SEHNR and CDR2 FQNEAQ (reference sequence). CDR3 residues: CASSPIDPRGSPLHF. In DNA, the CDR3 is TGTGCCAGCAGCCCTATCGACCCACGAGGCTCACCCCTCCACTTT. The full variable domain, its missing parts supplied by reference TRBV7-9 and TRBJ1-6, is DTGVSQNPRHKITKRGQNVTFRCDPISEHNRLYWYRQTLGQGPEFLTYFQNEAQLEKSRLLSDRFSAERPKGSFSTLEIQRTEQGDSAMYLCASSPIDPRGSPLHFGNGTRLTVT.

The genes are TRBV19 and TRBJ2-6; possibly TRBD1 for D (6 bases). Germline lookup yields CDR1 LNHDA and CDR2 SQIVND (reference sequence). V was trimmed by 3 bases and J by 4 bases, leaving 13 bases between them. This CDR3 is 16 amino acids long. The chain's CDR3 is CASSIPQGRGANVLTF. In DNA, the CDR3 is TGTGCCAGTAGTATTCCCCAGGGGCGCGGGGCCAACGTCCTGACTTTC.

The V call is TRBV6-1, the J call TRBJ1-1, with 7 bases identical to TRBD1. The CDR3 totals 14 residues. Germline CDR1 reads MNHNS; CDR2 reads SASEGT. V lost 3 bases and J lost 2; bases outside the gene matches: 3. The CDR3 loop reads CASSDGTDNTEAFF. The CDR3 DNA sequence: TGTGCCAGCAGTGATGGGACAGATAACACTGAAGCTTTCTTT.

This chain connects TRBV5-4 to TRBJ2-3; 7 bases map to TRBD1. Germline CDR1 is SGHNT and CDR2 is YYREEE (reference sequence). The CDR3 consists of 13 residues. The ends lost 3 bases at V and 5 bases at J; junction bases unmatched: 3. In DNA, the CDR3 is TGTGCCAGCAGCTGGGACAGTAAAGATACGCAGTATTTT. Protein sequence: CASSWDSKDTQYF.

The genes are TRBV5-1 and TRBJ2-7, with 7 bases matching TRBD2. V was clipped by 1 base and J by 6 bases; unmatched bases: 7. CDR3 size: 14 residues. Germline assignment: CDR1 SGHRS and CDR2 YFSETQ. The CDR3 reads CASSLRGDSSEQYF. In DNA form, the CDR3 reads TGCGCCAGCAGCTTGCGGGGGGATTCGAGCGAGCAGTACTTC.

Note on this clone: At one end, the junction sequence differs from germline, possibly due to a read error. J is TRBJ2-5 and V is TRBV7-7; no firm D call. The CDR3 sequence is 15 residues long. Germline V CDR1 and CDR2: SSHAT, FNYEAQ (reference sequence). The CDR3, as DNA: TGTGCTAGCAGCCCACGCCCGGCAGGACAAGAGACCCAGTACTTC. Amino acids: CASSPRPAGQETQYF.

The J gene is TRBJ1-2, the V gene TRBV27, with D possibly matching TRBD1 (5 bases). V was trimmed by 6 bases and J by 8 bases, leaving 22 bases between them. CDR3 length: 15 residues. CDR1 is MNHEY and CDR2 is SMNVEV in the germline V gene (reference sequence). The CDR3 DNA reads as TGTGCCAGCAGCCCCTTCGGTGGGGCGGTGCGAGGCTACACCTTC. Its protein is CASSPFGGAVRGYTF.

The chain recombines TRBV7-9 with TRBJ1-1; TRBD1 agrees at 7 bases. Unmatched junction bases numbered 7, after V lost 2 bases and J lost 1 base. CDR3 length equals 16 residues. The germline V gene encodes CDR1 SEHNR and CDR2 FQNEAQ (reference sequence). The CDR3 region has the DNA TGTGCCAGCAGCTTAACTTGGGACAGCCAGAACACTGAAGCTTTCTTT. Protein: CASSLTWDSQNTEAFF. The variable domain in full, with the rest retrieved from reference TRBV7-9 and TRBJ1-1, is DTGVSQNPRHKITKRGQNVTFRCDPISEHNRLYWYRQTLGQGPEFLTYFQNEAQLEKSRLLSDRFSAERPKGSFSTLEIQRTEQGDSAMYLCASSLTWDSQNTEAFFGQGTRLTVV.

The gene calls are TRBV19 and TRBJ1-5; TRBD1 agrees at 8 bases. In germline, CDR1 is LNHDA, CDR2 SQIVND (reference sequence). CDR3 length equals 18 residues. Trimming at V came to 4 bases and at J to 1 base, leaving 12 bases not matched to a gene. CDR3: CASSTARRTGISNQPQHF. Here the CDR3 DNA reads TGTGCCAGTAGTACAGCTAGAAGGACAGGGATCAGCAATCAGCCCCAGCATTTT.

Turning to this clone: The same CDR3 can be traced to other DNA sequences in this sample. The chain is built from TRBV7-2 and TRBJ2-7; TRBD1 matches at 9 bases. Germline V CDR1 and CDR2: SGHTA, FQGNSA. V trimming: 3 bases; J trimming: 3 bases; junction bases outside the gene matches: 3. This CDR3 is built from 14 residues. This CDR3 reads CASSLGQGVYEQYF. CDR3 bases: TGTGCCAGCAGCTTGGGACAGGGTGTCTACGAGCAGTACTTC.

This clone was counted a single time. V usage is TRBV19 and J usage is TRBJ2-2; 9 bases align to TRBD1. CDR3 length: 15 residues. The trim removed 6 bases at V and 5 bases at J, leaving 7 bases unmatched. From germline, CDR1 is LNHDA and CDR2 SQIVND (reference sequence). This CDR3 is CASRSPGQGTGELFF. CDR3 nucleotides: TGTGCCAGTAGGTCCCCGGGACAGGGTACCGGGGAGCTGTTTTTT.

The chain's CDR3 is CASSLSTDTQYF. As DNA, the CDR3 is TGTGCCAGCAGTCTAAGCACAGATACGCAGTATTTT. The J gene is TRBJ2-3, the V gene TRBV2; D is uncertain. Germline loops: CDR1 SNHLY, CDR2 FYNNEI. The CDR3 sequence is 12 residues long. V lost 5 bases to trimming and J lost 0 bases, with 3 bases between them.

The chain employs TRBV6-5 and TRBJ2-6, with a tentative D call TRBD2 (5 bases). This CDR3 is 15 amino acids long. Trimming cost V 5 bases and J 0 bases, with 8 bases left between them. The germline V gene has CDR1 MNHEY and CDR2 SVGAGI. In DNA form, the CDR3 reads TGTGCCAGCAGTCTAGAGGGCTCTGGGGCCAACGTCCTGACTTTC. This sequence encodes CASSLEGSGANVLTF.